Listed here are 20 T cell receptor beta chains from one sample, sequenced in a study of OX40 agonist ivuxolimab in advanced cancers. Libraries were prepared by immunoSEQ multiplex PCR; TCRdb keeps only in-frame clonotypes and omits some of them. The table has about 50,000 clones, more than 85% seen once. The source was CD4+ or CD8+ T cells sorted from blood, collected in a trial of the OX40 agonist ivuxolimab. Receptor source: an adult with an advanced solid tumor such as melanoma, head and neck, liver or kidney cancer.

V is TRBV30 and J is TRBJ2-7; 7 bases fit TRBD2. Per the germline V gene, CDR1 is GTSNPN and CDR2 is SVGIG (reference sequence). CDR3 length: 13 amino acids. The junction had 6 bases not matched to a gene; V was cut back by 1 base and J by 6 bases. CDR3 loop: CAWSAGGESEQYF. CDR3 DNA: TGTGCCTGGAGTGCTGGGGGGGAGAGCGAGCAGTACTTC.

This clone occurred once. The chain recombines TRBV28 with TRBJ2-5; 12 bases match TRBD1. TRBJ2-7 matches the DNA end more closely, so the J call is doubtful. The CDR3 covers 20 residues. Germline values: CDR1 MDHEN, CDR2 SYDVKM. CDR3 amino acids: CASSSPNIRGTGGKSYEQYF. CDR3 DNA: TGTGCCAGCAGTTCACCTAATATCAGGGGGACAGGGGGCAAGTCCTACGAGCAGTACTTC.

This rearrangement joins TRBV7-9 to TRBJ1-2, with D hard to call. The CDR3 is made up of 14 amino acids. Trimming took 1 base from V and 5 from J, leaving 11 bases between them. From germline, CDR1 is SEHNR and CDR2 FQNEAQ (reference sequence). The CDR3 nucleotides are TGTGCCAGCAGCTTAGTAACGGCAGGATATGGCTACACCTTC. This sequence encodes CASSLVTAGYGYTF.

The chain uses TRBV27 and TRBJ2-1, with D perhaps matching TRBD2 (6 bases). Trimming left V 1 base short and J 4 bases short, with 8 bases between. Germline V CDR1 and CDR2: MNHEY, SMNVEV (reference sequence). This CDR3 contains 14 residues. The CDR3 DNA sequence: TGTGCCAGCAGTTTATTGGGGGGATACAATGAGCAGTTCTTC. This translates into CASSLLGGYNEQFF.

This clone was detected only once. The chain links TRBV7-9 to TRBJ1-2, with TRBD1 matching over 9 bases. The V gene's germline CDR1 is SEHNR and CDR2 FQNEAQ (reference sequence). The CDR3 totals 15 residues. Trimming took 1 base from V and 0 from J; bases not matched to a gene: 0. CDR3: CASSLGTGANYGYTF. The CDR3 DNA sequence: TGTGCCAGCAGCTTAGGGACAGGGGCTAACTATGGCTACACCTTC.

The CDR3 region has the DNA TGTGCCAGCAGCGGTGGGGGCGTCCCGGACGAGCAGTACTTC. This sequence encodes CASSGGGVPDEQYF. V usage is TRBV9 and J usage is TRBJ2-7; the D gene is possibly TRBD1 (6 bases). The germline V gene has CDR1 SGDLS and CDR2 YYNGEE. This CDR3 contains 14 residues. V lost 3 bases and J lost 5, with 15 bases in between.

The chain combines TRBV4-3 with TRBJ2-5; possibly TRBD2 for D (5 bases). The CDR3 totals 13 residues. The V gene lost 6 bases and the J gene lost 1 base, with 9 bases spanning the gap. In germline, CDR1 is LGHNA, CDR2 YSLEER. The chain's CDR3 is CASSTGIQETQYF. The CDR3 DNA reads TGCGCCAGCAGTACGGGGATCCAAGAGACCCAGTACTTC.

The V and J genes are TRBV4-3 and TRBJ1-1; no clear D gene. Germline values: CDR1 LGHNA, CDR2 YSLEER. This CDR3 region has 13 residues. With 4 bases removed from V and 1 base from J, the gap between germline ends came to 7 bases. CDR3 nucleotides: TGCGCCAGCAGCCCCCTAGGGAACACTGAAGCTTTCTTT. Its translation is CASSPLGNTEAFF.

This clone was recorded a few times. The V and J genes are TRBV13 and TRBJ2-5; D assignment may be TRBD1 or TRBD2 (5 bases each). Trimming shortened V by 6 bases and J by 9 bases, and 23 bases separated the two germline ends. Looked up from germline, CDR1 is PRHDT and CDR2 is FYEKMQ (reference sequence). The CDR3 is made up of 15 amino acids. DNA for the CDR3: TGTGCCAGCAGAGTCCGGGGCAGTCCGTCGAGGGCCCAGTACTTC. Protein product: CASRVRGSPSRAQYF.

The chain couples TRBV5-1 to TRBJ1-5; tentatively, D is TRBD1 (6 bases). The germline V and J ends were trimmed by 0 bases and 3 bases, with 25 bases remaining between them. CDR3 length equals 20 residues. CDR1 is SGHRS and CDR2 is YFSETQ in the germline V gene. This chain's CDR3 is CASSLDRARFTIRFNQPQHF. The CDR3 nucleotides are TGCGCCAGCAGCTTGGACAGGGCTCGGTTTACGATACGGTTCAATCAGCCCCAGCATTTT.

J is TRBJ2-2 and V is TRBV7-6, with 8 bases aligning to TRBD1. V was pared by 6 bases and J by 5 bases, with 11 bases of the junction left unmatched. Looked up from germline, CDR1 is SGHVS and CDR2 is FNYEAQ. The CDR3 length is 16 residues. CDR3 loop: CASRQTGALLTGELFF. DNA for the CDR3: TGTGCCAGCAGACAGACAGGGGCCCTCCTTACCGGGGAGCTGTTTTTT.

The chain recombines TRBV4-1 with TRBJ2-3, with 12 bases identical to TRBD2. Germline CDR1 reads MGHRA; CDR2 reads YSYEKL. The CDR3 runs to 16 residues. J lost 3 bases, V lost 1 base, and 2 bases had no gene match. The CDR3 protein is CASSQGLAGETDTQYF. In nucleotides, the CDR3 is TGCGCCAGCAGCCAAGGACTAGCGGGAGAAACAGATACGCAGTATTTT.

The chain couples TRBV27 to TRBJ2-1, with 15 bases identical to TRBD2. The CDR3 spans 17 residues. Germline lookup yields CDR1 MNHEY and CDR2 SMNVEV (reference sequence). The junction had 4 bases not matched to a gene; V was cut back by 3 bases and J by 4 bases. The CDR3 DNA follows: TGTGCCAGCAGTTTGGGACTAGCGGGAGGATCGTACAATGAGCAGTTCTTC. Translation gives CASSLGLAGGSYNEQFF.

The V gene is TRBV6-5, the J gene TRBJ2-1; D might be TRBD2 (6 bases). The germline V and J ends were trimmed by 2 bases and 5 bases, with 16 bases remaining between them. The CDR3 loop spans 16 amino acids. Germline CDR1 reads MNHEY; CDR2 reads SVGAGI. CDR3 DNA sequence: TGTGCCAGCAGTTACACGGACTATAAGATGGACAATGAGCAGTTCTTC. As protein: CASSYTDYKMDNEQFF.

The chain recombines TRBV9 with TRBJ2-1; D is undetermined. The germline CDR1 and CDR2 sequences are SGDLS and YYNGEE. CDR3 length equals 11 residues. V was pared by 4 bases and J by 4 bases, with 3 bases between. The CDR3 reads CASSLYNEQFF. The CDR3 DNA sequence: TGTGCCAGCAGCCTATACAATGAGCAGTTCTTC.

The chain's CDR3 is CASSPGTAVYNEQFF. CDR3 DNA: TGTGCCAGCAGCCCCGGGACAGCCGTTTACAATGAGCAGTTCTTC. The chain employs TRBV9 and TRBJ2-1; 7 bases line up with TRBD1. CDR3 length equals 15 residues. Unmatched junction bases numbered 8, after V lost 4 bases and J lost 4 bases. The germline V gene has CDR1 SGDLS and CDR2 YYNGEE.

V and J are TRBV5-1 and TRBJ2-2, with D perhaps matching TRBD2 (5 bases). Between the trimmed V and J ends, which lost 0 bases and 4 bases, there was a span of 13 bases. This CDR3 comprises 16 residues. Germline values: CDR1 SGHRS, CDR2 YFSETQ. CDR3 DNA: TGCGCCAGCAGCTTGGCCTTGGGGAGTCCCACCGGGGAGCTGTTTTTT. It encodes CASSLALGSPTGELFF.

CDR3 sequence: CASSPIYADTQYF. In DNA form, the CDR3 reads TGTGCCAGCAGTCCCATTTATGCCGATACGCAGTATTTT. V is TRBV6-5 and J is TRBJ2-3; D ambiguous. V was cut by 5 bases and J by 6 bases, with 12 bases left in between. Germline lookup yields CDR1 MNHEY and CDR2 SVGAGI. CDR3 length: 13 amino acids.

The chain recombines TRBV2 with TRBJ1-2; TRBD1 agrees at 8 bases. Germline CDR1 is SNHLY and CDR2 is FYNNEI. This CDR3 is built from 17 residues. V lost 4 bases and J lost 1; bases outside the gene matches: 11. CDR3 loop: CASSVQPTGGSNYGYTF. CDR3 in DNA: TGTGCCAGCAGTGTTCAGCCCACAGGGGGTAGTAACTATGGCTACACCTTC.

The chain employs TRBV2 and TRBJ2-1; 7 bases map to TRBD2. This CDR3 is built from 16 residues. V shed 2 bases, J shed 3 bases, and the junction held 7 bases outside the gene matches. Per germline, CDR1 SNHLY and CDR2 FYNNEI. Written as DNA, the CDR3 is TGTGCCAGCAGTGAACTAGCGGTGATGTACTACAATGAGCAGTTCTTC. Its translation: CASSELAVMYYNEQFF.